This T cell receptor beta chain was recovered during a study of spatial heterogeneity in lung cancer. TCRdb processed the 5' RACE reads anew with MiXCR; each CDR3 protein has one entry. The sample holds some 96,000 distinct CDR3 sequences, about 4.6% seen once. Ten or more counts support this clonotype. Its antigen is undetermined. Time point meaning: sample taken at primary tumor resection. No cells were sorted before sequencing. The whole RNA sequenced was extracted from tumor, nontumor lung or frozen PBMC. The V end was cut by 2 bases, the J end by 0 bases, with 5 bases between. Germline CDR1 is SGHAT and CDR2 is FQNNGV. CDR3 length equals 14 residues. Findings of the study overall: Expanded alpha and beta TCR counts within tumors tracked tumor mutation counts.

This chain links TRBV11-2 with TRBJ2-1; D might be TRBD1 (5 bases). This clonotype originated in a male donor with early-stage non-small cell lung cancer. The starting material was lung tumor tissue, obtained at surgery. The chain's CDR3 is CASSLQGSYNEQFF. The CDR3 nucleotides read TGTGCCAGCAGCTTACAGGGCTCCTACAATGAGCAGTTCTTC.